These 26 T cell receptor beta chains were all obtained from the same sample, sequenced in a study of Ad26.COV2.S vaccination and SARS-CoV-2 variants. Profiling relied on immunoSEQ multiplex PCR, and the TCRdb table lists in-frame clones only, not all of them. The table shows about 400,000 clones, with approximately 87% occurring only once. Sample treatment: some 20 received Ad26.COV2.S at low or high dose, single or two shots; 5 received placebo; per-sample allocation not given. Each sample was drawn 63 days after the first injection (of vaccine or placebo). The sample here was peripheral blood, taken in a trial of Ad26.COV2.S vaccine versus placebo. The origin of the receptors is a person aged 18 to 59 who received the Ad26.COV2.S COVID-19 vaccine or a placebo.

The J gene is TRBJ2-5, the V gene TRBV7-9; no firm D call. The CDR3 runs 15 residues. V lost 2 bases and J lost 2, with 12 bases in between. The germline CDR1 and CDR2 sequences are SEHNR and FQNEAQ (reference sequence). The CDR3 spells CASSLMQRSQETQYF. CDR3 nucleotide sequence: TGTGCCAGCAGCTTAATGCAGAGATCTCAAGAGACCCAGTACTTC.

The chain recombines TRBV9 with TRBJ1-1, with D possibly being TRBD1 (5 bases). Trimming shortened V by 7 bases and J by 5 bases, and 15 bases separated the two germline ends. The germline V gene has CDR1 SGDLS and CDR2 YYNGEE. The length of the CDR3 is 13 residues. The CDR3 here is CASGTGVLTEAFF. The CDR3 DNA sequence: TGTGCCAGCGGGACGGGGGTATTAACTGAAGCTTTCTTT.

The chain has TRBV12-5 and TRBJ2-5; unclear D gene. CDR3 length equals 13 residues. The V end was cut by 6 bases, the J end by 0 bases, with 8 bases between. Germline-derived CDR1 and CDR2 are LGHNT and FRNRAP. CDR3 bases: TGTGCTAGTGGGCTCAGGTACCAAGAGACCCAGTACTTC. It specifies CASGLRYQETQYF.

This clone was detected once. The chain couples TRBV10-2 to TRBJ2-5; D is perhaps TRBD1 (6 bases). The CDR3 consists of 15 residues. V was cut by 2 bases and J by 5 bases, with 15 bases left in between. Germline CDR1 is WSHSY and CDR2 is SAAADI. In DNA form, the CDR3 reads TGCGCCAGCAGTGAGGGGGGTTGGACAGTGGAGACCCAGTACTTC. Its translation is CASSEGGWTVETQYF.

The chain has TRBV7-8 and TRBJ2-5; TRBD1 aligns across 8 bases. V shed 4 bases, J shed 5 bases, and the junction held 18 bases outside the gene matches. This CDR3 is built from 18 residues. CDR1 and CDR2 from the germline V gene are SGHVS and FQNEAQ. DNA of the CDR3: TGTGCCAGCAGCTACAGCAGGGGCCCCAGACAGGGGAGGGAGACCCAGTACTTC. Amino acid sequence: CASSYSRGPRQGRETQYF.

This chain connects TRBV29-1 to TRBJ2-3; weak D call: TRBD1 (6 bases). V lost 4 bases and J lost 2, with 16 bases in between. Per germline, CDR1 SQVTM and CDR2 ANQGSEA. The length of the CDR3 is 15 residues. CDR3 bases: TGCAGCGTTGTAAACTTACAGGGTTCCACAGATACGCAGTATTTT. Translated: CSVVNLQGSTDTQYF.

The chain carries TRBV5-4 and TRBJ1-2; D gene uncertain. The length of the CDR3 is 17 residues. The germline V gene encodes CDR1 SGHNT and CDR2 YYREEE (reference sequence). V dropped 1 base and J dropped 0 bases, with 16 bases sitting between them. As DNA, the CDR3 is TGTGCCAGCAGCTTGAATTACGCGGGTAGGGCTAACTATGGCTACACCTTC. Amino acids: CASSLNYAGRANYGYTF. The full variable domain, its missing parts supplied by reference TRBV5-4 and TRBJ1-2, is ETGVTQSPTHLIKTRGQQVTLRCSSQSGHNTVSWYQQALGQGPQFIFQYYREEENGRGNFPPRFSGLQFPNYSSELNVNALELDDSALYLCASSLNYAGRANYGYTFGSGTRLTVV.

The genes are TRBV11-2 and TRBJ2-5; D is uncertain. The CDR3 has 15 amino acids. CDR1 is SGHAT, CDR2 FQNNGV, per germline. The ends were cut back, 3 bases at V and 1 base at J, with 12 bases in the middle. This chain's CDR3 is CASSFGPTGQETQYF. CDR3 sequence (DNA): TGTGCCAGCAGCTTCGGGCCTACGGGCCAAGAGACCCAGTACTTC.

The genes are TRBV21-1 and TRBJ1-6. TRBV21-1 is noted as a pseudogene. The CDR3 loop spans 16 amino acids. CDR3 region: CASSKEGQGGNSPLHF. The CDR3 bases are TGTGCCAGCAGCAAAGAGGGGCAGGGAGGGAATTCACCCCTCCACTTT.

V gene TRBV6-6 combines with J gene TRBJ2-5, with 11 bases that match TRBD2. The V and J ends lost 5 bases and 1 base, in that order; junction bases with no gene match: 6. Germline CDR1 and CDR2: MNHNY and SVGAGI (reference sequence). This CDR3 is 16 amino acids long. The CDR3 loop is CASSPLAGGPQETQYF. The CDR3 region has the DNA TGTGCCAGCAGTCCCCTAGCGGGGGGTCCCCAAGAGACCCAGTACTTC.

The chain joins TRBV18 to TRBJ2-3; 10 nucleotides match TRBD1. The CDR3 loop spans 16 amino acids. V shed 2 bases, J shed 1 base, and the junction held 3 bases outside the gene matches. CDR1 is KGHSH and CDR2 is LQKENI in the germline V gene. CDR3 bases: TGTGCCAGCTCACCAGGGGGGACAGGGGGCACAGATACGCAGTATTTT. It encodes CASSPGGTGGTDTQYF.

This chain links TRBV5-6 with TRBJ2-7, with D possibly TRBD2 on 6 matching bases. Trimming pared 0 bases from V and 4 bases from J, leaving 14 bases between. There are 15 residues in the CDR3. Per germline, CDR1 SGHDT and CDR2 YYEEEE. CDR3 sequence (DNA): TGTGCCAGCAGCTTGGGCGGGGAAGCAACTTACGAGCAGTACTTC. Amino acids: CASSLGGEATYEQYF.

DNA for the CDR3: TGCGCCAGCAGCTTCGACAGGGGGGAGGACTATGGCTACACCTTC. This codes for CASSFDRGEDYGYTF. The rearrangement uses TRBV5-1 and TRBJ1-2; 9 nucleotides align to TRBD1. The germline gives CDR1 SGHRS, CDR2 YFSETQ. The V and J ends lost 2 bases and 3 bases, in that order; junction bases with no gene match: 5. This CDR3 is built from 15 residues. The full variable domain, completed using reference TRBV5-1 and TRBJ1-2, is KAGVTQTPRYLIKTRGQQVTLSCSPISGHRSVSWYQQTPGQGLQFLFEYFSETQRNKGNFPGRFSGRQFSNSRSEMNVSTLELGDSALYLCASSFDRGEDYGYTFGSGTRLTVV.

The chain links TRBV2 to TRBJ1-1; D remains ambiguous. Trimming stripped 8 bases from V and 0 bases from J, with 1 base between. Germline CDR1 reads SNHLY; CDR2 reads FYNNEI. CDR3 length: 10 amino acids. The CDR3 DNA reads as TGTGCCAGCCTGAACACTGAAGCTTTCTTT. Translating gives CASLNTEAFF. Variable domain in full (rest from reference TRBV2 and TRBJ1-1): EPEVTQTPSHQVTQMGQEVILRCVPISNHLYFYWYRQILGQKVEFLVSFYNNEISEKSEIFDDQFSVERPDGSNFTLKIRSTKLEDSAMYFCASLNTEAFFGQGTRLTVV.

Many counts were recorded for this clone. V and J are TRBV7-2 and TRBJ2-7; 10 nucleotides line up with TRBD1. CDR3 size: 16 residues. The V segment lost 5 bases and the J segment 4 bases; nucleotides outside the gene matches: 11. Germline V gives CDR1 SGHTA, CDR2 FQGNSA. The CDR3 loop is CASSGQRQGARYEQYF. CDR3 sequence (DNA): TGTGCCAGCAGCGGACAGAGACAGGGGGCGCGGTACGAGCAGTACTTC.

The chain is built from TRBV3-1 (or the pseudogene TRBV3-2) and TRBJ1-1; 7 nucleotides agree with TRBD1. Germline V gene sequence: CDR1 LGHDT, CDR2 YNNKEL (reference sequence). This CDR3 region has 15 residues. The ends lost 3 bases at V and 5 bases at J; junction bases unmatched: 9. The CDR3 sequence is CASSHNPGQRTEAFF. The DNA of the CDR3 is TGTGCCAGCAGCCATAACCCGGGACAGAGGACTGAAGCTTTCTTT.

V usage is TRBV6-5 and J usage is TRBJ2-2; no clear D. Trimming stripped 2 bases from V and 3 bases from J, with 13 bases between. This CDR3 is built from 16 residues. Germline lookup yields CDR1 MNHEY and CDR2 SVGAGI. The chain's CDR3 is CASSYLRPPDTGELFF. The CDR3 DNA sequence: TGTGCCAGCAGTTACCTGCGTCCCCCCGACACCGGGGAGCTGTTTTTT.

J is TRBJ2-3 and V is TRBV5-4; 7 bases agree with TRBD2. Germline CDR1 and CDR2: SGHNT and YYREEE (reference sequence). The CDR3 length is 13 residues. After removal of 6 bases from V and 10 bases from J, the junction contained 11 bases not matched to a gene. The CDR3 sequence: CASTYFGGVAQYF. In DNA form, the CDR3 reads TGTGCCAGCACCTACTTTGGGGGGGTTGCGCAGTATTTT.

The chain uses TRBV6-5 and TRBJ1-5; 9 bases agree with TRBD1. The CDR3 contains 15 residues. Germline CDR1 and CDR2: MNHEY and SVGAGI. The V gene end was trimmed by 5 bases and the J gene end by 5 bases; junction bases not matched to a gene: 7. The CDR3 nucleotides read TGTGCCAGCAGTCCATGGACAGGGGACCATCAGCCCCAGCATTTT. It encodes CASSPWTGDHQPQHF.

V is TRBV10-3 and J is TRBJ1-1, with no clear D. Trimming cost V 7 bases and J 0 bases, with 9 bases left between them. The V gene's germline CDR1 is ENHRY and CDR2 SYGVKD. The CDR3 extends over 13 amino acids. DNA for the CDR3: TGTGCCATCACTGATCTCGTGAACACTGAAGCTTTCTTT. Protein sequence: CAITDLVNTEAFF.

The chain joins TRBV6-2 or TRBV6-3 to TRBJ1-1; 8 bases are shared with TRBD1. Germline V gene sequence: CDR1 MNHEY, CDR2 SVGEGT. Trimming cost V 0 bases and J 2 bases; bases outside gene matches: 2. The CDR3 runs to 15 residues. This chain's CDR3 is CASSYSQGGNTEAFF. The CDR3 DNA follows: TGTGCCAGCAGTTACTCACAGGGGGGTAACACTGAAGCTTTCTTT.

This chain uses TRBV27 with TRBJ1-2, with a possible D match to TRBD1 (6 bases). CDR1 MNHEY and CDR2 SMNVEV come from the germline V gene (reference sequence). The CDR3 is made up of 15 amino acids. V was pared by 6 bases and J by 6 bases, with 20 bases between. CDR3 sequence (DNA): TGTGCCAGCAGGTCCCCCCGGGACACCAAAGATGGCTACACCTTC. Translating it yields CASRSPRDTKDGYTF.

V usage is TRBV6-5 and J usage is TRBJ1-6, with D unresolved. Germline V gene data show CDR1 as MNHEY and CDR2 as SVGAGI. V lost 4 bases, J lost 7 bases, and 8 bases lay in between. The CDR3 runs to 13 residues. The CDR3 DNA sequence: TGTGCCAGCAGTTCTTCAGGAAATTCACCCCTCCACTTT. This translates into CASSSSGNSPLHF.

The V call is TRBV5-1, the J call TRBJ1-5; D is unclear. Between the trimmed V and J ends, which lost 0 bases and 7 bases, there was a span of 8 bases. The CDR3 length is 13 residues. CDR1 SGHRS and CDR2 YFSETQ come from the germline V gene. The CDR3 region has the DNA TGCGCCAGCAGCTTGGCCGCTGGACAGCCCCAGCATTTT. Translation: CASSLAAGQPQHF. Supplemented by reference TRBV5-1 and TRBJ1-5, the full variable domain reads KAGVTQTPRYLIKTRGQQVTLSCSPISGHRSVSWYQQTPGQGLQFLFEYFSETQRNKGNFPGRFSGRQFSNSRSEMNVSTLELGDSALYLCASSLAAGQPQHFGDGTRLSIL.

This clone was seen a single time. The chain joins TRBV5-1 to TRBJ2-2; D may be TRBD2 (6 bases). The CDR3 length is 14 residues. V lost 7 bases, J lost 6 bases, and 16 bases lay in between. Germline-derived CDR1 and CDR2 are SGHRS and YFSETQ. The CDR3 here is CASDEQGGSGELFF. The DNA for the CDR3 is TGCGCCAGCGACGAGCAGGGAGGTTCCGGGGAGCTGTTTTTT.

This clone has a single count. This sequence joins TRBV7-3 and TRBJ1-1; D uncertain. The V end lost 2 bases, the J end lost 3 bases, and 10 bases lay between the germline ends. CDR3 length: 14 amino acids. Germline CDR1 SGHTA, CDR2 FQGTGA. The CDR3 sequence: CASSLEVGHTEAFF. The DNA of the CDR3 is TGTGCCAGCAGCTTAGAGGTCGGACACACTGAAGCTTTCTTT.